This TCR beta chain was documented in a study of T cells in Graves' hyperthyroidism and ophthalmopathy. RNA transcripts yielded amplified TCR beta CDR3 regions. The HTBI primer set was used in a first-round RT-PCR of the TCR CDR3. MiXCR, applied by TCRdb to the multiplex PCR reads, yields one record per CDR3 protein. The sample holds hundreds of thousands of distinct CDR3 sequences, 16% seen once. Patients were excluded because of uncontrolled infection, other autoimmune disease, pregnancy or lactation. In this sample, this clonotype turned up many times. The sequencing sample was made of blood. This sequence was found in a middle-aged woman with Graves' ophthalmopathy.

The CDR3 nucleotides are TGTGCCAGCAGCCCCCAGGGGTTGGGCAATGAGCAGTTCTTC. It is translated as CASSPQGLGNEQFF. The chain uses TRBV11-1 and TRBJ2-1, with D possibly TRBD1 on 6 matching bases. CDR1 is SGHAT and CDR2 is FQDESV in the germline V gene (reference sequence). The CDR3 sequence is 14 residues long. Between the trimmed V and J ends, which lost 5 bases and 6 bases, there was a span of 14 bases.